This T cell receptor (beta chain) was sequenced for a study of blood T cell repertoires in COVID-19. Across the study: The United States, Italy and Spain supplied acute and convalescent COVID-19 samples. From T cells, B-cell-depleted T cells, or PBMCs came the material, which was cDNA or gDNA.

This CDR3 spans 17 amino acids. With 3 bases removed from V and 0 bases from J, the gap between germline ends came to 16 bases. Per germline, CDR1 SGHRS and CDR2 YFSETQ. As processed by the authors: Estimation of nucleated cell counts was performed using reference gene primer amplification. Profiling relied on immunoSEQ multiplex PCR, and the TCRdb table lists in-frame clones only, not all of them. Clone size and the V and J calls come from that table; the DNA yielded D and trimming. Seen here are 130,000 to 150,000 clones, about nine tenths observed once, and the top ten hold approximately 0.95%. The sample consisted of peripheral blood. This sequence originates from a woman aged 45 to 65 with acute or convalescent COVID-19. The gene calls are TRBV5-1 and TRBJ1-3, with D perhaps TRBD1 (6 bases). The DNA of the CDR3 is TGCGCCAGCAGCTCCCCGGACAGTCCGGACTCTGGAAACACCATATATTTT. Translation gives CASSSPDSPDSGNTIYF.